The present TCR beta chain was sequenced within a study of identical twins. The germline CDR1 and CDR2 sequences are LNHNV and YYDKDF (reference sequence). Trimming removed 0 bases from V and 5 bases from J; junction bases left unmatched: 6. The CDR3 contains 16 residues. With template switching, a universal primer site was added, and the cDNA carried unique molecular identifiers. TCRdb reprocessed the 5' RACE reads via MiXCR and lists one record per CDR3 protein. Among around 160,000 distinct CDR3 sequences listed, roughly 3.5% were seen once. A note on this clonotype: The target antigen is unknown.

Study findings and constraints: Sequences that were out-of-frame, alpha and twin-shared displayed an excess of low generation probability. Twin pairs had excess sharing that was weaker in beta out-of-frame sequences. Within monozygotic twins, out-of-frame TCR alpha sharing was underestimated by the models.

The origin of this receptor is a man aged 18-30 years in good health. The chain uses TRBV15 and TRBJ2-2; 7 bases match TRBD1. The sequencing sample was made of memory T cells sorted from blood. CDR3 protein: CATSRDKGAGTGELFF. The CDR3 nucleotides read TGTGCCACCAGCAGAGATAAGGGGGCTGGGACCGGGGAGCTGTTTTTT.